Listed below are T cell receptor beta chains from one sample, sequenced in a study of blood T cell repertoires in COVID-19. Data came from immunoSEQ multiplex PCR; TCRdb stores just in-frame clones and leaves some out. The sample lists approximately 120,000 clones, roughly 75% occurring once. Material: peripheral blood. Receptor source: a human donor in a cohort sampled during active or convalescent COVID-19. CDR3s include the opening cysteine and the closing phenylalanine or tryptophan. Each record gives: D gene, J gene, V gene, clone size, CDR3 DNA, CDR3 protein. A D gene is named only where the DNA matches it firmly. Rows give clone size only sometimes, using once, few, many, or a class for an expanded clone.

-	TRBJ1-2	TRBV19	once	TGTGCCAGTAGCATAAACAAAGACTATGGCTACACCTTC	CASSINKDYGYTF
TRBD1	TRBJ2-2	TRBV28	-	TGTGCCAGCAGTACCCCCGGGACAGGGGCTGGGGAGCTGTTTTTT	CASSTPGTGAGELFF
-	TRBJ1-2	TRBV14	-	TGTGCCAGCAGCCAAGGGATAACGGGGGGATATGGCTACACCTTC	CASSQGITGGYGYTF
TRBD2	TRBJ2-1	TRBV28	-	TGTGCCAGCAGTTTAAAGACTAGCGGGATGAATGAGCAGTTCTTC	CASSLKTSGMNEQFF
-	TRBJ2-1	TRBV4-3	-	TGCGCCAGCAGCCAAGCGAGCGCCAACTTACTTTACAATGAGCAGTTCTTC	CASSQASANLLYNEQFF
-	TRBJ2-7	TRBV4-1	once	TGCGCCAGCAGCCATGATAAACTAGGGGGGGTATCCTACGAGCAGTACTTC	CASSHDKLGGVSYEQYF
-	TRBJ2-5	TRBV7-2	-	TGTGCCAGCAGCCGGAGATCGCAAGAGACCCAGTACTTC	CASSRRSQETQYF
-	TRBJ1-1	TRBV5-1	-	TGCGCCAGCAGCCCTCGTTTTGCCGGTCAACACACTGAAGCTTTCTTT	CASSPRFAGQHTEAFF
TRBD1	TRBJ2-7	TRBV12-3/TRBV12-4	-	TGTGCCAGCAGTTTATTGGACAGGCCGAGGCAGTACTTC	CASSLLDRPRQYF
-	TRBJ1-6	TRBV28	-	TGTGCCAGCAGACAGGAGAGGCTCTATAATTCACCCCTCCACTTT	CASRQERLYNSPLHF